This T cell receptor (beta chain) was identified during a study of shared clonotypes between healthy human individuals. The repertoire was sequenced with immunoSEQ multiplex PCR; TCRdb's copy has only in-frame clones and lacks some. The sample contains roughly 1 million clones, approximately 80% of which appear only once. Trimming took 6 bases from V and 2 from J, leaving 26 bases between them. There are 18 residues in the CDR3. CDR1 and CDR2 from the germline V gene are LNHDA and SQIVND (reference sequence). This chain uses TRBV19 with TRBJ2-7; D is tentatively TRBD1 or TRBD2 (5 bases each). Sequenced: memory CD4+ T cells from PBMCs. Described subset: CD45RA-negative fraction. The sequence was obtained from a young man in good health. Some clones in this sample may be carry-over from other donors' samples. CDR3 amino acids: CASSSLGERGTSPYEQYF. CDR3 in DNA: TGTGCCAGTAGCTCCCTTGGGGAGAGGGGTACTTCCCCCTACGAGCAGTACTTC.